This TCR beta chain stems from a study of T cells in Graves' hyperthyroidism and ophthalmopathy (dated by TCRdb to about 2019). As for the study more broadly: Peripheral blood samples were taken at initial diagnosis, before any treatment was given. A discovery cohort of about a hundred patients, fewer than 50 with Graves' ophthalmopathy and 55 to 60 with stable Graves' hyperthyroidism, was used to find distinguishing TCR V-J signatures. Prospective prediction of ophthalmopathy was tested in an independent validation cohort of approximately 19 hyperthyroidism patients and around 16 patients who later progressed to ophthalmopathy. The 100 discovery patients were randomly divided into training and test sets at a 7:3 ratio. Thyroid tissue and blood T-cell repertoires from about 6 Graves' hyperthyroidism patients were also compared in the study. After blood sampling, hyperthyroidism patients were treated with methimazole at a starting dose of 30 mg daily, and ophthalmopathy patients were treated with high-dose intravenous methylprednisolone. The paper reports TCR Vbeta CDR3 sequencing of some 140 peripheral blood samples: fewer than 50 ophthalmopathy, under 80 hyperthyroidism and around 17 progressor patients. Overall study outcomes, separate from this receptor: No statistical method was used to fix the sample size in advance, and group allocation was not hidden from the investigators. Blood samples also contained most of the expanded thyroid clonotypes (frequency above 0.001), which suggests that blood repertoires may reflect thyroid immune responses. In validation, the model predicted progression to ophthalmopathy with 55% to 71% sensitivity and approximately 78% specificity, a median of approximately 6.5 months before onset. In cross-validation, a model built on a 13 V-J signature told ophthalmopathy apart from stable hyperthyroidism with under 90% sensitivity and roughly 81% specificity, and in testing the same model reached 80%/75%.

Ophthalmopathy patients had moderately to severely active disease, with a Clinical Activity Score of 3 or more, a NOSPECS grade of 4 or more, and a disease duration of less than 3 months. Patients with uncontrolled infections, other autoimmune diseases, pregnancy or lactation were excluded. Diagnoses were based on clinical symptoms, serum thyroxine and TRAb, thyroid ultrasound and orbital computed tomography. Ficoll-Paque density gradient centrifugation was used to isolate PBMCs from 8.5 to 10 ml of fresh peripheral blood. Total RNA was extracted using Trizol reagent, and RNA quality was assessed on an Agilent 2100 Bioanalyzer. This clonotype was detected many times. The antigen it binds to is not known. No quality values exist for individual bases; no much larger clone is one base distant. From cysteine to phenylalanine, the CDR3 is 15 amino acids long. Just the 45-base CDR3 DNA is kept, in frame starting at base 1. At the junction V is shortened by 5 bases and J by 0 bases, with 12 bases in between. The germline V gene encodes CDR1 SGHTA and CDR2 FQGTGA.

TCR beta CDR3 regions were amplified from RNA transcripts. The first round of RT-PCR for the TCR CDR3 was performed with the HTBI primer set and the Qiagen OneStep RT-PCR kit. Libraries were constructed in a second round of multiplex PCR, after which size selection and purification were carried out. The libraries were sequenced on an Illumina HiSeq2000 using paired-end 100 bp reads. On the study's bioinformatics: SOAPnuke was used to process the raw data, removing reads that contained adapters or uncalled bases, had a mean Phred below 15, or lacked an exact match to the constant primer or identifier. High-quality paired reads were merged with COPE v1.2.5, and unique nucleotide sequences were defined as clonotypes. Clonotypes were aligned to IMGT TRBV, TRBD and TRBJ reference segments using MiTCR v1.1. Only V-J combinations with frequency above 0.0001, covering 99% to 99.2% of repertoires, were analysed. The TCS score was defined as F50 (clonal expansion) divided by E x V (chaos), with BLOSUM62-based TCRdist calculated between CDR3 peptides within each V-J. Welch's t-statistics and random forest reduced roughly 530 V-J features to fewer than 15, which were used in a naive Bayes classifier (R e1071). Thyroid-blood repertoire similarity was quantified with the Morisita-Horn index. TCRdb cleaned the public reads at Q25 with fastp, built clones with MiXCR and kept in-frame beta chains. CDR3 protein duplicates are merged, each entry listing the most common genes and DNA. The V and J calls were not made by the authors but by TCRdb's processing. For this sample there are about 59,000 distinct CDR3 sequences; about 57% appear just once. Of the sample, 2.5% to 3.5% falls within the top ten clones.

The sequenced material came from blood. The receptor was isolated from a woman aged 55-70 years with Graves' ophthalmopathy. The chain was built from TRBV7-3 and TRBJ2-3; too little of a D gene remains to name it. This receptor carries the CDR3 CASSLDRRSTDTQYF. The DNA sequence is given as TGTGCCAGCAGCCTTGACCGTAGGAGCACAGATACGCAGTATTTT.